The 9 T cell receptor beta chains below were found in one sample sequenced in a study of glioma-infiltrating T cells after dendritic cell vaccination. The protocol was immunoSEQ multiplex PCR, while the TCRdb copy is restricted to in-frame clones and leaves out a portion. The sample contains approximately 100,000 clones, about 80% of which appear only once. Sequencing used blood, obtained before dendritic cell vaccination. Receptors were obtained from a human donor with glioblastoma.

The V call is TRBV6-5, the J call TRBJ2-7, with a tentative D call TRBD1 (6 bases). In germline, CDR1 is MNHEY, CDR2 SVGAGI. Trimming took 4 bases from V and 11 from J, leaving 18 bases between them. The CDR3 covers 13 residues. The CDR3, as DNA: TGTGCCAGCAGTTTCAGCCCAACAGGGAACGAGTACTTC. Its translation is CASSFSPTGNEYF.

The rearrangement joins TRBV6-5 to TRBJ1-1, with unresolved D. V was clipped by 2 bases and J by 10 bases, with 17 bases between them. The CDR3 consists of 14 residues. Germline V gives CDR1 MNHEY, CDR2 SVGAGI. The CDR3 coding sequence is TGTGCCAGCAGTTACGCTGGGCCCCCTGAGGGAGCTTTCTTT. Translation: CASSYAGPPEGAFF.

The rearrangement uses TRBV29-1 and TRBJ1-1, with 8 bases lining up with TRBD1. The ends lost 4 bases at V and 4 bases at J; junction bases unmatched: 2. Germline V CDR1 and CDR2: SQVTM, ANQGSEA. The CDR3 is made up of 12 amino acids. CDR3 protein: CSVGTGFTEAFF. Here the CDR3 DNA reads TGCAGCGTTGGGACAGGGTTCACTGAAGCTTTCTTT.

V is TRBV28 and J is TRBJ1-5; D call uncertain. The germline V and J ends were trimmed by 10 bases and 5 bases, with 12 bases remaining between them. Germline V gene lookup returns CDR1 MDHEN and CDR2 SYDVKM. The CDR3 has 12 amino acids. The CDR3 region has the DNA TGTGCCACCTCGACTGGAGATCAGCCCCAGCATTTT. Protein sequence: CATSTGDQPQHF.

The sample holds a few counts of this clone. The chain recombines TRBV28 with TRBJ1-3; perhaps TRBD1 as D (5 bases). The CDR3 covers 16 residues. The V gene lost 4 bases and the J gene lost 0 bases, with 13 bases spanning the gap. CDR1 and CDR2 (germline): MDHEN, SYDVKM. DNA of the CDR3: TGTGCCAGCAGTTCGACCCTGGGGGGCTCTGGAAACACCATATATTTT. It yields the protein CASSSTLGGSGNTIYF.

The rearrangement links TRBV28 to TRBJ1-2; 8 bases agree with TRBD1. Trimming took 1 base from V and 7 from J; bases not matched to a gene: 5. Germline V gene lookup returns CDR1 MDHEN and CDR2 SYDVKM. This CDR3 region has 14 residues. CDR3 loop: CASSLSDRGVGYTF. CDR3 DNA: TGTGCCAGCAGTTTATCCGACAGGGGAGTTGGCTACACCTTC.

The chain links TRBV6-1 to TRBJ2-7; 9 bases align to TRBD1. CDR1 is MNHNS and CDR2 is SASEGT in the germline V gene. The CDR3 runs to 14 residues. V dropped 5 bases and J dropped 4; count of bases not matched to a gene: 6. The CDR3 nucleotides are TGTGCCAGCAGTTTCGGGACAGGGTTTTACGAGCAGTACTTC. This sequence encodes CASSFGTGFYEQYF.

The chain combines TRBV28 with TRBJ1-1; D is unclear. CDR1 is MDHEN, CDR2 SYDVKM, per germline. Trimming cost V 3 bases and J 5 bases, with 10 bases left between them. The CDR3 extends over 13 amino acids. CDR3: CASSLIRGTEAFF. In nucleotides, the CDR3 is TGTGCCAGCAGTTTGATCCGGGGTACTGAAGCTTTCTTT. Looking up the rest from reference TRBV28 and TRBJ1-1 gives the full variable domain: DVKVTQSSRYLVKRTGEKVFLECVQDMDHENMFWYRQDPGLGLRLIYFSYDVKMKEKGDIPEGYSVSREKKERFSLILESASTNQTSMYLCASSLIRGTEAFFGQGTRLTVV.

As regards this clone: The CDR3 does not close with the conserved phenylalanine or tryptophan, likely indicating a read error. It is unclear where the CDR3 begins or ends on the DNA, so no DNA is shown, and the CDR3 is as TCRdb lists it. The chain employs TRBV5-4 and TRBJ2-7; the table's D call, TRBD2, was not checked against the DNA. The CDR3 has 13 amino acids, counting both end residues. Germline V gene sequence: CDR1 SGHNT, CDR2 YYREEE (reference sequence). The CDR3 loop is CASSSPLSGLEIY.